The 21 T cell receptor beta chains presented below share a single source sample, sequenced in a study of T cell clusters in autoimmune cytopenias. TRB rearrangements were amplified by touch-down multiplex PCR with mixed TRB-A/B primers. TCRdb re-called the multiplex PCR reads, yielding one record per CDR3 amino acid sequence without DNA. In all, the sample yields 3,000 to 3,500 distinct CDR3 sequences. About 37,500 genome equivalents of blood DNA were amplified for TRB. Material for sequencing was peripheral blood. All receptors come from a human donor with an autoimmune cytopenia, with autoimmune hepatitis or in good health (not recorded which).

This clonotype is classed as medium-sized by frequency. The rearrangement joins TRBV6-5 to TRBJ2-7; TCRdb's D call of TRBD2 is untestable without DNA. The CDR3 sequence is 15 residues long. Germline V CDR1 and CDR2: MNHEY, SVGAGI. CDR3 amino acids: CASSNGLAGPYEQYF.

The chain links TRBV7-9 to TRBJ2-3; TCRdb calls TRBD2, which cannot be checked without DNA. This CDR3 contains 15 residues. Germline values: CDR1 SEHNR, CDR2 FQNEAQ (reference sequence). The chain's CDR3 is CASSTGTSWTDTQYF.

The CDR3 loop is CSALYHSGGRSYNEQFF. This chain links TRBV20-1 with TRBJ2-1; TCRdb's D call, TRBD2, is unchecked because there is no DNA. From germline, CDR1 is DFQATT and CDR2 SNEGSKA (reference sequence). The CDR3 totals 17 residues.

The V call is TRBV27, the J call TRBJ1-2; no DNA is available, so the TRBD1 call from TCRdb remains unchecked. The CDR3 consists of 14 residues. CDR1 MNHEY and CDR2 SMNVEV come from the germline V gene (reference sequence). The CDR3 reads CASRPGQDGYGYTF.

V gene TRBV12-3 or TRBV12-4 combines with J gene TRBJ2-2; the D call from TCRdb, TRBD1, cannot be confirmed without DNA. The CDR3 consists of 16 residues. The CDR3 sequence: CASSLLQGGEAGELFF.

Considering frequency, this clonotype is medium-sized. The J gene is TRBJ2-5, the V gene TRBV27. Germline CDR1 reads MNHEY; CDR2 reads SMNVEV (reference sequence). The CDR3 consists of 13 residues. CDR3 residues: CASSHRWQETQYF.

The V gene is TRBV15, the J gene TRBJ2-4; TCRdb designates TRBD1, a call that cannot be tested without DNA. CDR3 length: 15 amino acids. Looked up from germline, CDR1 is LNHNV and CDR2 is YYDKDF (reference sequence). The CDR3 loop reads CATSHRQGSKNIQYF.

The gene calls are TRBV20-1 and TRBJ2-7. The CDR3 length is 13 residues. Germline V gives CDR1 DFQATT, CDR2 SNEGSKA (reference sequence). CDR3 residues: CSARDYGRYEQYF.

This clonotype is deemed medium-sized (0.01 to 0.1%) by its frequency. The CDR3 here is CSAVRTSYNEQFF. The chain is built from TRBV20-1 and TRBJ2-1; the D call from TCRdb, TRBD2, cannot be confirmed without DNA. The CDR3 spans 13 residues. CDR1 and CDR2 from the germline V gene are DFQATT and SNEGSKA (reference sequence).

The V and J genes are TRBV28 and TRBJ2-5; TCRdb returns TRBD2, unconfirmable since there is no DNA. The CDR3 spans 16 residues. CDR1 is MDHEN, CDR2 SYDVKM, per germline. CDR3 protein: CASSLMSGRASVEQFF.

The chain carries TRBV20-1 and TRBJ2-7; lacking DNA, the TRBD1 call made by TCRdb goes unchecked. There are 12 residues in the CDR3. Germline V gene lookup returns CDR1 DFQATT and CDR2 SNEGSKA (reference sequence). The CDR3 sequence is CSAGRDKYEQYF.

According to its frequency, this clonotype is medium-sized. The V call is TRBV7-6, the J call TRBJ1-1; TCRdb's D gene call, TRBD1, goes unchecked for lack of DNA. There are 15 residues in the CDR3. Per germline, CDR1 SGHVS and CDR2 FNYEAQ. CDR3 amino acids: CASSRMGPPNTEAFF.

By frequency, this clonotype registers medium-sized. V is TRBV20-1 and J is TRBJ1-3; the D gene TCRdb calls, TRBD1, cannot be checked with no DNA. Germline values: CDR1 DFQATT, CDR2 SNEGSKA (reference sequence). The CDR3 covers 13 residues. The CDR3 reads CSASPGKGNTIYF.

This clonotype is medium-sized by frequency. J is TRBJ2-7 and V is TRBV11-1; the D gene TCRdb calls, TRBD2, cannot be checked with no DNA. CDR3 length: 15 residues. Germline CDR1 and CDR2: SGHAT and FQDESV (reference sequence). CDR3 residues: CASSFAGTAGGEQYF. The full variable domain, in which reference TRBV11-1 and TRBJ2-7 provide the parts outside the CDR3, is EAEVAQSPRYKITEKSQAVAFWCDPISGHATLYWYRQILGQGPELLVQFQDESVVDDSQLPKDRFSAERLKGVDSTLKIQPAELGDSAMYLCASSFAGTAGGEQYFGPGTRLTVT.

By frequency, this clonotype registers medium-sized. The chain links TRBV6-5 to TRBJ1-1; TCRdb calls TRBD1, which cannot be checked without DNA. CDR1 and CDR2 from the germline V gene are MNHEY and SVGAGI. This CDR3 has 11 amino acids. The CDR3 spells CASGRGAEAFF.

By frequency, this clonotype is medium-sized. CDR3 region: CASSESSGINYEQYF. The chain uses TRBV7-2 and TRBJ2-7; TCRdb selects TRBD2, and the lack of DNA leaves this call unchecked. Germline V lookup: CDR1 SGHTA, CDR2 FQGNSA. The CDR3 length is 15 residues.

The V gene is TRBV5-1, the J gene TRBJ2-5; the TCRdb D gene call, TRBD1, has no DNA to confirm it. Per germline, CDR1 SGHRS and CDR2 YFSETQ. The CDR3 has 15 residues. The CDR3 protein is CASQYGQGAAETQYF.

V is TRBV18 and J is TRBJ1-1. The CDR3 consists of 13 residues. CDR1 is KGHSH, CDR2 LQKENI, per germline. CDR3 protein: CASSLDRNTEAFF. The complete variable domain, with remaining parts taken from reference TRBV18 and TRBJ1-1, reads NAGVMQNPRHLVRRRGQEARLRCSPMKGHSHVYWYRQLPEEGLKFMVYLQKENIIDESGMPKERFSAEFPKEGPSILRIQQVVRGDSAAYFCASSLDRNTEAFFGQGTRLTVV.

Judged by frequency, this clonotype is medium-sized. This CDR3 is CASSYSPAGGGEQYF. The rearrangement uses TRBV6-6 and TRBJ2-7; TCRdb returns TRBD2, unconfirmable since there is no DNA. CDR1 is MNHNY, CDR2 SVGAGI, per germline (reference sequence). CDR3 size: 15 residues.

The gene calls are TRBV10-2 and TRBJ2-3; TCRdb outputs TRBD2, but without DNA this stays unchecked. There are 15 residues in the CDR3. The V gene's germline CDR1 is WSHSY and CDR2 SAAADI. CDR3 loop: CASSEQSTSPDTQYF.

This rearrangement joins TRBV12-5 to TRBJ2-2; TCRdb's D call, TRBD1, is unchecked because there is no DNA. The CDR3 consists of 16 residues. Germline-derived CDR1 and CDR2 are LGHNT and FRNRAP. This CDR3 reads CASGWSRGRGTGELFF.